The 5 T cell receptor beta chains listed next were all sequenced from one sample in a study of T cell repertoires in cytomegalovirus infection. TCRdb recomputed calls from the reads with MiXCR, one row per CDR3 protein. This table has about 260,000 distinct CDR3 sequences, 12% to 15% appearing once. The specimen sequenced was PBMCs. The receptors derive from a human donor in good health (CMV status not recorded). Some clones in this sample may be carry-over from other donors' samples.

V and J are TRBV29-1 and TRBJ2-3, with D maybe TRBD1 (6 bases). CDR3 length equals 14 residues. V shed 3 bases and J shed 0 bases, with 10 bases lying between them. Germline V gene sequence: CDR1 SQVTM, CDR2 ANQGSEA. Here the CDR3 DNA reads TGCAGCGTTGACCGGGACATCAGCACAGATACGCAGTATTTT. Translated: CSVDRDISTDTQYF.

The J gene is TRBJ1-6, the V gene TRBV4-1, with TRBD1 matching over 7 bases. Germline CDR1 MGHRA, CDR2 YSYEKL. The CDR3 is 16 amino acids. J gave up 4 bases and V 3 bases, and 6 bases lay outside the gene matches. The CDR3 DNA reads TGCGCCAGCAGCCATGCGGCGGGACAGTATAATTCACCCCTCCACTTT. Translation: CASSHAAGQYNSPLHF.

This clonotype came up a few times. The chain joins TRBV28 to TRBJ2-7, with 7 bases matching TRBD2. Germline V lookup: CDR1 MDHEN, CDR2 SYDVKM. This CDR3 comprises 15 residues. Trimming took 4 bases from V and 0 from J; bases not matched to a gene: 6. CDR3 DNA: TGTGCCAGCAGTTCACCGCGGGGGAGCTCCTACGAGCAGTACTTC. Its protein is CASSSPRGSSYEQYF.

The chain uses TRBV20-1 and TRBJ1-6; D gene ambiguous. The CDR3 loop spans 12 amino acids. Trimming removed 0 bases from V and 7 bases from J, with 4 bases in between. Germline V lookup: CDR1 DFQATT, CDR2 SNEGSKA (reference sequence). CDR3 residues: CSARDRNSPLHF. CDR3 in DNA: TGCAGTGCTAGAGACAGAAATTCACCCCTCCACTTT.

This clonotype has a count of ten or more. The chain is built from TRBV7-2 and TRBJ2-1; 11 bases are shared with TRBD2. Trimming at V came to 6 bases and at J to 9 bases, leaving 13 bases not matched to a gene. This CDR3 has 16 amino acids. CDR1 SGHTA and CDR2 FQGNSA come from the germline V gene. The CDR3 reads CASSANSGGASGEQFF. The CDR3 DNA reads TGTGCCAGCAGTGCAAATAGCGGGGGGGCCTCGGGTGAGCAGTTCTTC.